The next 25 T cell receptor beta chains were all read from a single sample in a study of T cells after yellow fever vaccination. TCRdb re-called the 5' RACE reads through MiXCR, storing one row per CDR3 protein. The sample yields about 340,000 distinct CDR3 sequences, roughly 8.7% seen once. The starting material was PBMCs, obtained on the day of the first yellow fever vaccination. The receptors originated from a man between 18 and 29 years old who received the YFV17D yellow fever vaccine.

Many counts were recorded for this clonotype. The chain combines TRBV5-1 with TRBJ2-5; 8 bases line up with TRBD1. CDR1 is SGHRS, CDR2 YFSETQ, per germline. The trim removed 2 bases at V and 5 bases at J, leaving 11 bases unmatched. The CDR3 is 16 amino acids. CDR3 region: CASSFSTDRGGETQYF. As DNA, the CDR3 is TGCGCCAGCAGCTTTTCCACCGACAGGGGCGGTGAGACCCAGTACTTC.

This clonotype was seen only a few times. V is TRBV7-2 and J is TRBJ1-2; D is perhaps TRBD1 (6 bases). In germline, CDR1 is SGHTA, CDR2 FQGNSA. This CDR3 has 12 amino acids. With 5 bases removed from V and 7 bases from J, the gap between germline ends came to 11 bases. The CDR3 here is CASSLTGSGYTF. The CDR3 region has the DNA TGTGCCAGCAGCCTAACAGGGAGTGGCTACACCTTC.

This clonotype was counted a few times. The chain is built from TRBV4-3 and TRBJ2-2; TRBD2 matches 7 bases. CDR1 and CDR2 (germline): LGHNA, YSLEER. The CDR3 totals 15 residues. V lost 1 base, J lost 3 bases, and 2 bases stayed unmatched. This chain's CDR3 is CASSQGGGYTGELFF. CDR3 sequence (DNA): TGCGCCAGCAGCCAAGGGGGGGGATACACCGGGGAGCTGTTTTTT.

This clonotype has a handful of counts. The J gene is TRBJ1-1, the V gene TRBV12-3 or TRBV12-4, with D perhaps TRBD1 (6 bases). Trimming removed 7 bases from V and 0 bases from J, with 15 bases in between. The CDR3 consists of 15 residues. CDR3 sequence (DNA): TGTGCCAGCACCGCGGACAGCCCTATGAACACTGAAGCTTTCTTT. Translation gives CASTADSPMNTEAFF.

The chain joins TRBV12-3 or TRBV12-4 to TRBJ1-4; D possibly corresponds to TRBD1 (5 bases). Trimming shortened V by 3 bases and J by 7 bases, and 15 bases separated the two germline ends. The CDR3 consists of 15 residues. The CDR3 is CASSLERGGVEKLFF. DNA for the CDR3: TGTGCCAGCAGTTTGGAGAGGGGCGGCGTTGAAAAACTGTTTTTT.

The rearrangement links TRBV6-1 to TRBJ1-2; D call uncertain. CDR3 length: 10 amino acids. V was pared by 3 bases and J by 6 bases, with 2 bases between. Germline V lookup: CDR1 MNHNS, CDR2 SASEGT. The CDR3 bases are TGTGCCAGCAGTGAGGATGGCTACACCTTC. This gives the protein CASSEDGYTF.

The gene calls are TRBV6-5 and TRBJ2-7; D possibly corresponds to TRBD2 (5 bases). V lost 5 bases and J lost 1, with 18 bases in between. CDR1 and CDR2 from the germline V gene are MNHEY and SVGAGI. This CDR3 region has 16 residues. The DNA for the CDR3 is TGTGCCAGCAGTGCCTCATTAACTAGGACGTCCTACGAGCAGTACTTC. It yields the protein CASSASLTRTSYEQYF.

This clonotype was detected a few times. The chain employs TRBV12-3 or TRBV12-4 and TRBJ2-7; TRBD2 matches 14 bases. V gave up 2 bases and J gave up 0 bases; unmatched junction bases: 3. The CDR3 has 17 residues. Here the CDR3 DNA reads TGTGCCAGCAGTTTACTCGGACTAGCGGGGGGCTCCTACGAGCAGTACGTC. Its protein product is CASSLLGLAGGSYEQYV.

This clonotype has a handful of counts. The V and J genes are TRBV24-1 and TRBJ1-2; 7 bases are a match to TRBD1. There are 13 residues in the CDR3. Unmatched junction bases numbered 3, after V lost 3 bases and J lost 6 bases. Germline V gene data show CDR1 as KGHDR and CDR2 as SFDVKD. The CDR3 DNA sequence: TGTGCCACCAGTGATCCAGGGGGAGATGGCTACACCTTC. This sequence encodes CATSDPGGDGYTF.

This clonotype showed up just a few times. The rearrangement uses TRBV15 and TRBJ2-1; 11 nucleotides line up with TRBD2. The length of the CDR3 is 15 residues. Trimming took 3 bases from V and 8 from J; bases not matched to a gene: 6. Germline loops: CDR1 LNHNV, CDR2 YYDKDF (reference sequence). The CDR3 reads CATSSRTSGYDEQFF. The CDR3 DNA follows: TGTGCCACCAGCAGCCGGACTAGCGGGTACGATGAGCAGTTCTTC.

V usage is TRBV11-2 and J usage is TRBJ2-5; weak D call: TRBD2 (5 bases). V dropped 1 base and J dropped 6 bases, with 9 bases sitting between them. The CDR3 consists of 13 residues. From germline, CDR1 is SGHAT and CDR2 FQNNGV. The CDR3 nucleotides are TGTGCCAGCAGCTTAGCAAGGAGGAAGACCCAGTACTTC. Its translation: CASSLARRKTQYF.

The chain employs TRBV7-9 and TRBJ1-1; D is undetermined. Germline V CDR1 and CDR2: SEHNR, FQNEAQ (reference sequence). V was shortened by 1 base and J by 1 base, with 7 bases between the two germline ends. The CDR3 runs to 14 residues. The CDR3 is CASSLGHQNTEAFF. For the CDR3, the DNA is TGTGCCAGCAGCTTAGGACATCAGAACACTGAAGCTTTCTTT. Using reference TRBV7-9 and TRBJ1-1 for the parts outside the CDR3, the full variable domain is DTGVSQNPRHKITKRGQNVTFRCDPISEHNRLYWYRQTLGQGPEFLTYFQNEAQLEKSRLLSDRFSAERPKGSFSTLEIQRTEQGDSAMYLCASSLGHQNTEAFFGQGTRLTVV.

This clonotype showed up just a few times. This chain links TRBV7-2 with TRBJ2-7; unclear D gene. Trimming stripped 1 base from V and 2 bases from J, with 9 bases between. Germline lookup yields CDR1 SGHTA and CDR2 FQGNSA. The CDR3 has 14 amino acids. CDR3 bases: TGTGCCAGCAGCTTAGGGGCGGTGACCTACGAGCAGTACTTC. Protein: CASSLGAVTYEQYF. Variable domain in full (rest from reference TRBV7-2 and TRBJ2-7): GAGVSQSPSNKVTEKGKDVELRCDPISGHTALYWYRQSLGQGLEFLIYFQGNSAPDKSGLPSDRFSAERTGGSVSTLTIQRTQQEDSAVYLCASSLGAVTYEQYFGPGTRLTVT.

The rearrangement joins TRBV3-1 to TRBJ1-6; D is undetermined. Between the trimmed V and J ends, which lost 1 base and 4 bases, there was a span of 17 bases. CDR1 LGHDT and CDR2 YNNKEL come from the germline V gene (reference sequence). This CDR3 spans 18 amino acids. The CDR3 sequence: CASSQGLGGRLYNSPLHF. In DNA, the CDR3 is TGTGCCAGCAGCCAAGGTCTCGGCGGACGGTTATATAATTCACCCCTCCACTTT.

This clonotype has more than one count but fewer than ten. The chain has TRBV12-3 or TRBV12-4 and TRBJ1-1; D not certain. V lost 3 bases and J 4 bases, leaving 15 bases between the germline ends. The CDR3 has 15 residues. CDR3 sequence (DNA): TGTGCCAGCAGTTTCGAGTCGGCGACGGTCACTGAAGCTTTCTTT. Its translation: CASSFESATVTEAFF.

The CDR3 region has the DNA TGCGCCAGCAGCGGAGAGCAGACAGGGCGCTACACCTTC. It yields the protein CASSGEQTGRYTF. The V gene is TRBV5-1, the J gene TRBJ1-2; 7 bases fit TRBD1. Unmatched junction bases numbered 9, after V lost 4 bases and J lost 9 bases. This CDR3 spans 13 amino acids. Germline V CDR1 and CDR2: SGHRS, YFSETQ.

This clonotype showed up just a few times. This chain uses TRBV5-1 with TRBJ2-7; a possible D gene is TRBD2 (6 bases). This CDR3 spans 15 amino acids. Between the trimmed V and J ends, which lost 0 bases and 0 bases, there was a span of 10 bases. From germline, CDR1 is SGHRS and CDR2 YFSETQ. This CDR3 is CASSLGPGLSYEQYF. The CDR3 DNA sequence: TGCGCCAGCAGCTTGGGGCCGGGACTCTCCTACGAGCAGTACTTC.

The genes are TRBV9 and TRBJ2-3; D is ambiguous. The CDR3 totals 13 residues. Germline CDR1 and CDR2: SGDLS and YYNGEE. With 2 bases removed from V and 0 bases from J, the gap between germline ends came to 4 bases. Here the CDR3 reads CASSVISTDTQYF. The DNA for the CDR3 is TGTGCCAGCAGCGTCATCAGCACAGATACGCAGTATTTT. The whole variable domain, remainder taken from reference TRBV9 and TRBJ2-3, is DSGVTQTPKHLITATGQRVTLRCSPRSGDLSVYWYQQSLDQGLQFLIQYYNGEERAKGNILERFSAQQFPDLHSELNLSSLELGDSALYFCASSVISTDTQYFGPGTRLTVL.

This chain links TRBV6-5 with TRBJ2-5; D remains ambiguous. CDR3 length equals 15 residues. Germline V gene sequence: CDR1 MNHEY, CDR2 SVGAGI. The V end lost 1 base, the J end lost 3 bases, and 12 bases lay between the germline ends. The CDR3 spells CASSYLGFVEETQYF. CDR3 DNA: TGTGCCAGCAGTTACTTGGGGTTCGTGGAAGAGACCCAGTACTTC.

In its sample, this clonotype was seen a few times. The chain combines TRBV11-2 with TRBJ2-2; D uncertain. Trimming removed 3 bases at V and 3 bases at J, with 11 bases between. Per the germline V gene, CDR1 is SGHAT and CDR2 is FQNNGV. The CDR3 covers 15 residues. CDR3 sequence: CASSLVEEYTGELFF. DNA of the CDR3: TGTGCCAGCAGCTTGGTTGAGGAGTACACCGGGGAGCTGTTTTTT.

This clonotype was seen at least ten times. This chain uses TRBV12-3 or TRBV12-4 with TRBJ2-5; possibly TRBD1 or TRBD2 for D (5 bases each). The CDR3 has 14 amino acids. Trimming stripped 3 bases from V and 0 bases from J, with 8 bases between. CDR3 residues: CASSLSGHQETQYF. CDR3 coding DNA: TGTGCCAGCAGTTTGTCGGGGCACCAAGAGACCCAGTACTTC.

This clonotype was counted between two and nine times. The chain carries TRBV28 and TRBJ1-2, with D unclear. Germline V gene lookup returns CDR1 MDHEN and CDR2 SYDVKM. V lost 2 bases to trimming and J lost 8 bases, with 6 bases between them. The CDR3 is 11 residues long. The CDR3 spells CASSLLEGYTF. The CDR3 bases are TGTGCCAGCAGTTTACTAGAAGGCTACACCTTC.

The rearrangement links TRBV6-5 to TRBJ1-2; D is unclear. CDR3 length: 14 amino acids. In germline, CDR1 is MNHEY, CDR2 SVGAGI. V lost 4 bases and J 8 bases, leaving 17 bases between the germline ends. CDR3 nucleotide sequence: TGTGCCAGCAGTTTAAGAGGGCCGTCCGGCGGCTACACCTTC. Its translation is CASSLRGPSGGYTF.

The gene calls are TRBV19 and TRBJ2-1, with D unclear. Germline CDR1 LNHDA, CDR2 SQIVND (reference sequence). Trimming took off 8 bases at V and 2 bases at J, with 10 bases between the two ends. The CDR3 covers 13 residues. The CDR3 here is CASLEGPYNEQFF. The CDR3 DNA follows: TGTGCCAGTTTGGAAGGGCCCTACAATGAGCAGTTCTTC.

The chain links TRBV5-1 to TRBJ1-3; D is undetermined. The germline V and J ends were trimmed by 2 bases and 1 base, with 16 bases remaining between them. Per germline, CDR1 SGHRS and CDR2 YFSETQ. This CDR3 spans 17 amino acids. DNA for the CDR3: TGCGCCAGCAGCTTAAGGACCGTCGGCGGGTCTGGAAACACCATATATTTT. This encodes CASSLRTVGGSGNTIYF.